These T cell receptor beta chains were read from a single sample in a study of cytomegalovirus exposure and HLA in healthy donors. The data were produced by immunoSEQ multiplex PCR, yet TCRdb's version contains in-frame clones alone and is incomplete. This table has roughly 190,000 clones, around 85% appearing once. The sample taken for sequencing was PBMCs. The receptors derive from a man aged 45 to 65 in good health and CMV-seronegative. CDR3s include the opening cysteine and the closing phenylalanine or tryptophan. The D gene is left open where the match is weak. Part of the rows lack a size; the others show once, few, many or a class for expanded clones.

J	size	D	V	CDR3	DNA
TRBJ2-2	-	-	TRBV9	CASSVAPGQTGELFF	TGTGCCAGCAGCGTAGCGCCTGGTCAGACCGGGGAGCTGTTTTTT
TRBJ2-5	-	TRBD1	TRBV7-9	CSSSLPRDRAYQETQYF	TGTTCCAGCAGCTTACCACGGGACAGGGCTTACCAAGAGACCCAGTACTTC
TRBJ2-3	-	-	TRBV4-3	CASSPRRGSTDTQYF	TGCGCCAGCAGCCCGAGGCGGGGTAGCACAGATACGCAGTATTTT
TRBJ1-1	-	-	TRBV6-5	CASSRQNTEAFF	TGTGCCAGCAGCAGACAGAACACTGAAGCTTTCTTT
TRBJ2-3	-	-	TRBV4-3	CASSPWAGVDTQYF	TGCGCCAGCAGCCCCTGGGCAGGGGTGGATACGCAGTATTTT
TRBJ1-1	-	-	TRBV30	CAWTAAMNTEAFF	TGTGCCTGGACGGCGGCTATGAACACTGAAGCTTTCTTT
TRBJ2-5	-	TRBD2	TRBV7-6	CASSPRGGVETQYF	TGTGCCAGCAGCCCGCGGGGGGGCGTTGAGACCCAGTACTTC
TRBJ1-4	-	-	TRBV30	CAWSVLAEKLFF	TGTGCCTGGAGTGTTTTGGCTGAAAAACTGTTTTTT
TRBJ2-2	-	TRBD1	TRBV6-5	CASSTGQGARELFF	TGTGCCAGCAGTACCGGACAGGGGGCCCGGGAGCTGTTTTTT
TRBJ1-5	-	-	TRBV2	CASSVWEINQPQHF	TGTGCCAGCAGTGTATGGGAGATTAATCAGCCCCAGCATTTT
TRBJ1-3	-	-	TRBV28	CASRSRRDTDSGNTIYF	TGTGCCAGCAGGTCGCGACGGGACACGGACTCTGGAAACACCATATATTTT
TRBJ2-1	-	-	TRBV7-2	CASSLMAYNEQFF	TGTGCCAGCAGCCTAATGGCCTACAATGAGCAGTTCTTC
TRBJ2-7	-	-	TRBV30	CAWSGGGHREQYF	TGTGCCTGGAGTGGCGGCGGTCATCGCGAGCAGTACTTC
TRBJ1-6	few	-	TRBV29-1	CSVDEGNSSPLHF	TGCAGCGTTGACGAGGGAAACTCCTCACCCCTCCACTTT
TRBJ1-1	-	-	TRBV6-4	CASSAQMNTEAFF	TGTGCCAGCAGTGCTCAGATGAACACTGAAGCTTTCTTT
TRBJ1-6	-	TRBD1	TRBV4-1	CASRGTEKGLPLHF	TGCGCCAGCAGGGGGACAGAGAAAGGGTTACCCCTCCACTTT
TRBJ2-1	-	TRBD2	TRBV27	CASTSSGPLYNEQFF	TGTGCCAGCACCTCTAGCGGTCCTCTCTACAATGAGCAGTTCTTC
TRBJ2-3	-	TRBD2	TRBV10-3	CAISEGLAGFTDTQYF	TGTGCCATCAGTGAGGGACTAGCGGGGTTCACAGATACGCAGTATTTT
TRBJ2-3	-	TRBD2	TRBV7-2	CASSYGGTSGGDTQYF	TGTGCCAGCAGCTACGGCGGGACTAGCGGGGGAGATACGCAGTATTTT
TRBJ2-3	-	-	TRBV9	CASSVETDTDTQYF	TGTGCCAGCAGCGTAGAAACAGACACAGATACGCAGTATTTT